What follows are 30 T cell receptor beta chains derived from one specimen sequenced in a study of chemoradiotherapy in HPV16-positive cancers. Sequencing was performed with immunoSEQ multiplex PCR; in TCRdb, only in-frame clones are kept and a portion is missing. The sample lists some 12,000 clones; roughly 90% were seen once. The source material was blood, sampled from a patient who underwent chemoradiotherapy. Receptor source: a human donor with HPV-associated anogenital cancer.

This chain connects TRBV7-2 to TRBJ2-7, with D possibly being TRBD2 (5 bases). CDR1 and CDR2 (germline): SGHTA, FQGNSA. V was clipped by 0 bases and J by 4 bases, with 13 bases between them. The CDR3 spans 15 residues. The CDR3 DNA sequence: TGTGCCAGCAGCTTAGCAGGACTCTCCATATACGAGCAGTACTTC. As protein: CASSLAGLSIYEQYF.

The rearrangement links TRBV29-1 to TRBJ1-1; no reliable D call. The CDR3 contains 10 residues. The germline V and J ends were trimmed by 6 bases and 2 bases, with 4 bases remaining between them. Per germline, CDR1 SQVTM and CDR2 ANQGSEA. The CDR3 loop is CSVQNTEAFF. CDR3 DNA sequence: TGCAGCGTCCAAAACACTGAAGCTTTCTTT.

The table lists this clone with a count of one. The chain carries TRBV7-9 and TRBJ2-1; D ambiguous. Between the trimmed V and J ends, which lost 8 bases and 2 bases, there was a span of 10 bases. Germline V gene data show CDR1 as SEHNR and CDR2 as FQNEAQ (reference sequence). CDR3 length equals 13 residues. This CDR3 is CASCVAAYNEQFF. CDR3 nucleotides: TGTGCCAGCTGTGTTGCGGCCTACAATGAGCAGTTCTTC.

This sequence joins TRBV11-2 and TRBJ2-1; 7 bases are a match to TRBD1. Germline CDR1 reads SGHAT; CDR2 reads FQNNGV. The V gene end was trimmed by 5 bases and the J gene end by 0 bases; junction bases not matched to a gene: 7. There are 16 residues in the CDR3. CDR3 nucleotides: TGTGCCAGCAGCCCTCCGGGACAGAGCTCCTACAATGAGCAGTTCTTC. Protein sequence: CASSPPGQSSYNEQFF.

The chain combines TRBV6-6 with TRBJ1-1, with TRBD1 matching over 10 bases. The CDR3 length is 16 residues. Germline V gives CDR1 MNHNY, CDR2 SVGAGI (reference sequence). The V gene end was trimmed by 6 bases and the J gene end by 1 base; junction bases not matched to a gene: 8. The DNA of the CDR3 is TGTGCCAGCAGCCTAAGACAGGGGGCGCGGAACACTGAAGCTTTCTTT. Translation gives CASSLRQGARNTEAFF.

This chain links TRBV7-6 with TRBJ1-6, with 9 bases lining up with TRBD1. The CDR3 consists of 18 residues. Germline V lookup: CDR1 SGHVS, CDR2 FNYEAQ. The V gene end was trimmed by 2 bases and the J gene end by 5 bases; junction bases not matched to a gene: 10. The CDR3 reads CASSLLSGTGRDNSPLHF. In DNA form, the CDR3 reads TGTGCCAGCAGCTTACTCTCAGGGACAGGGAGGGATAATTCACCCCTCCACTTT.

CDR3 residues: CASSPGGQNYGYTF. DNA of the CDR3: TGCGCCAGCAGCCCCGGGGGTCAGAACTATGGCTACACCTTC. V gene TRBV5-1 combines with J gene TRBJ1-2, with D maybe TRBD1 (5 bases). The CDR3 loop spans 14 amino acids. V lost 4 bases, J lost 2 bases, and 12 bases lay in between. CDR1 and CDR2 from the germline V gene are SGHRS and YFSETQ.

For this clone: This CDR3 is missing its conserved last phenylalanine or tryptophan, likely due to a read error. The V call is TRBV6-5, the J call TRBJ1-2; D unclear. The CDR3 runs to 13 residues. Per germline, CDR1 MNHEY and CDR2 SVGAGI. Trimming took off 6 bases at V and 7 bases at J, with 15 bases between the two ends. The CDR3, as DNA: TGTGCCAGCAGATTCCCGTCTTGGGGTGGCTACACCTCC. It yields the protein CASRFPSWGGYTS.

The J gene is TRBJ1-2, the V gene TRBV29-1; 8 bases are shared with TRBD1. CDR3 length equals 12 residues. Germline lookup yields CDR1 SQVTM and CDR2 ANQGSEA. J lost 6 bases, V lost 6 bases, and 6 bases had no gene match. The CDR3 here is CSVARTGNGYTF. The CDR3, as DNA: TGCAGCGTCGCGAGGACAGGGAATGGCTACACCTTC.

V gene TRBV5-4 combines with J gene TRBJ1-5; D ambiguous. In germline, CDR1 is SGHNT, CDR2 YYREEE (reference sequence). With 5 bases removed from V and 1 base from J, the gap between germline ends came to 10 bases. This CDR3 contains 14 residues. CDR3 DNA: TGTGCCAGCAGAAACCATGGGAGCAATCAGCCCCAGCATTTT. Protein product: CASRNHGSNQPQHF.

V and J are TRBV28 and TRBJ1-2; D uncertain. The V gene's germline CDR1 is MDHEN and CDR2 SYDVKM. CDR3 length: 12 amino acids. V was clipped by 1 base and J by 4 bases, with 4 bases between them. As DNA, the CDR3 is TGTGCCAGCAGTTTATTGGGCTATGGCTACACCTTC. As protein: CASSLLGYGYTF.

J is TRBJ2-1 and V is TRBV6-4, with 8 bases matching TRBD2. This CDR3 spans 15 amino acids. The J segment lost 5 bases and the V segment lost 5 bases, leaving 8 bases of the junction unmatched. Germline lookup yields CDR1 MRHNA and CDR2 SNTAGT. CDR3 coding DNA: TGTGCCAGCAGTAAGAGAGCGGGAGAAAACAATGAGCAGTTCTTC. Protein sequence: CASSKRAGENNEQFF.

This clone was counted once. J is TRBJ2-1 and V is TRBV5-1, with 8 nucleotides matching TRBD1. J gave up 9 bases and V 7 bases, and 9 bases lay outside the gene matches. Germline V gives CDR1 SGHRS, CDR2 YFSETQ. The CDR3 has 13 residues. The CDR3 DNA sequence: TGCGCCAGCGGGCCGGACAGGGTCGCTGAGCAGTTCTTC. This sequence encodes CASGPDRVAEQFF.

The chain recombines TRBV19 with TRBJ1-4; D is ambiguous. This CDR3 is 12 amino acids long. Deletions cut 3 bases from V and 6 bases from J, with 5 bases between. Germline V gives CDR1 LNHDA, CDR2 SQIVND (reference sequence). The CDR3 protein is CASSIGDEKLFF. The CDR3 DNA reads TGTGCCAGTAGTATCGGCGATGAAAAACTGTTTTTT.

The CDR3 DNA is TGTGCCAGCAGCTTAGCCCGAAAGCGGTCCTCCTACGAGCAGTACTTC. As protein: CASSLARKRSSYEQYF. The chain joins TRBV7-8 to TRBJ2-7; D possibly corresponds to TRBD2 (5 bases). Germline V gene sequence: CDR1 SGHVS, CDR2 FQNEAQ. The V end lost 0 bases, the J end lost 0 bases, and 12 bases lay between the germline ends. This CDR3 is 16 amino acids long.

CDR3 nucleotides: TGTGCCACCAGCAGAGACAGGACAGGTGCCAACACCATATATTTT. Residues: CATSRDRTGANTIYF. The chain carries TRBV15 and TRBJ1-3, with 7 bases fitting TRBD1. This CDR3 has 15 residues. Unmatched junction bases numbered 6, after V lost 0 bases and J lost 7 bases. Germline CDR1 LNHNV, CDR2 YYDKDF (reference sequence).

The chain couples TRBV10-1 to TRBJ1-6; D unresolved. Looked up from germline, CDR1 is WNHNN and CDR2 is SYGVQD (reference sequence). The germline V and J ends were trimmed by 4 bases and 0 bases, with 7 bases remaining between them. The CDR3 is 15 residues long. The CDR3 region is CASSAASSYNSPLHF. The CDR3 nucleotides read TGCGCCAGCAGTGCAGCTAGCTCCTATAATTCACCCCTCCACTTT.

This rearrangement joins TRBV5-1 to TRBJ2-2, with D tentatively TRBD1 or TRBD2 (5 bases each). Germline CDR1 is SGHRS and CDR2 is YFSETQ. V was shortened by 5 bases and J by 4 bases, with 9 bases between the two germline ends. This CDR3 region has 13 residues. The CDR3 loop is CASRRGPTGELFF. DNA for the CDR3: TGCGCCAGCAGGAGGGGCCCCACCGGGGAGCTGTTTTTT. Together with reference TRBV5-1 and TRBJ2-2, the CDR3 gives the full variable domain: KAGVTQTPRYLIKTRGQQVTLSCSPISGHRSVSWYQQTPGQGLQFLFEYFSETQRNKGNFPGRFSGRQFSNSRSEMNVSTLELGDSALYLCASRRGPTGELFFGEGSRLTVL.

The V gene is TRBV11-3, the J gene TRBJ2-1; tentative D call: TRBD1 (5 bases). CDR3 size: 13 residues. With 1 base removed from V and 4 bases from J, the gap between germline ends came to 5 bases. Per germline, CDR1 SGHNT and CDR2 YENEEA. The CDR3 nucleotides read TGTGCCAGCAGCTTAGGACAGTACAATGAGCAGTTCTTC. Translated: CASSLGQYNEQFF.

This clone is medium-sized. The chain couples TRBV6-1 to TRBJ1-4; TRBD1 matches at 9 bases. The CDR3 is 17 amino acids. Trimming cost V 4 bases and J 14 bases; bases outside gene matches: 20. CDR1 and CDR2 from the germline V gene are MNHNS and SASEGT. This CDR3 is CASSAAPGQGLNEGLFF. The CDR3 DNA follows: TGTGCCAGCAGTGCCGCACCGGGACAGGGATTAAATGAGGGTCTGTTTTTT.

The J gene is TRBJ2-2, the V gene TRBV2; D call uncertain. Trimming took off 3 bases at V and 2 bases at J, with 7 bases between the two ends. The CDR3 sequence is 14 residues long. The V gene's germline CDR1 is SNHLY and CDR2 FYNNEI. CDR3 sequence (DNA): TGTGCCAGCAGTGATAGGAGAAACACCGGGGAGCTGTTTTTT. It is translated as CASSDRRNTGELFF.

CDR3 sequence reads: CASSLVSGPDTQYF. For the CDR3, the DNA is TGTGCCAGCAGCTTGGTTTCGGGCCCAGATACGCAGTATTTT. The chain carries TRBV5-8 and TRBJ2-3, with D unclear. In germline, CDR1 is SGHTS, CDR2 YDEGEE. This CDR3 has 14 amino acids. The ends were cut back, 0 bases at V and 4 bases at J, with 9 bases in the middle. The entire variable domain, with the rest obtained from reference TRBV5-8 and TRBJ2-3, is as follows: EAGVTQSPTHLIKTRGQQATLRCSPISGHTSVYWYQQALGLGLQFLLWYDEGEERNRGNFPPRFSGRQFPNYSSELNVNALELEDSALYLCASSLVSGPDTQYFGPGTRLTVL.

J is TRBJ1-6 and V is TRBV2; D unresolved. Trimming took 2 bases from V and 10 from J, leaving 12 bases between them. The CDR3 is made up of 14 amino acids. Germline CDR1 is SNHLY and CDR2 is FYNNEI. The CDR3 here is CASSESVGVSPLHF. The CDR3 nucleotides are TGTGCCAGCAGTGAATCGGTCGGGGTATCACCCCTCCACTTT.

This sequence joins TRBV5-6 and TRBJ1-6; 11 bases agree with TRBD1. Trimming took 3 bases from V and 7 from J; bases not matched to a gene: 3. Germline V gene data show CDR1 as SGHDT and CDR2 as YYEEEE. This CDR3 is 15 amino acids long. The CDR3 here is CASSWTGGPNSPLHF. DNA for the CDR3: TGTGCCAGCAGCTGGACAGGGGGCCCGAATTCACCCCTCCACTTT.

The chain uses TRBV30 and TRBJ2-7, with 8 bases aligning to TRBD1. J gave up 4 bases and V 3 bases, and 8 bases lay outside the gene matches. Germline lookup yields CDR1 GTSNPN and CDR2 SVGIG (reference sequence). There are 14 residues in the CDR3. DNA of the CDR3: TGTGCCTGGAGCAAACCTGGACAGGGTTACGAGCAGTACTTC. Translation gives CAWSKPGQGYEQYF.

CDR3 amino acids: CASSLGQISYNEQFF. CDR3 sequence (DNA): TGCGCCAGCAGCTTGGGGCAAATCTCCTACAATGAGCAGTTCTTC. The chain recombines TRBV5-1 with TRBJ2-1; unclear D gene. V was clipped by 0 bases and J by 0 bases, with 7 bases between them. The CDR3 has 15 residues. Germline CDR1 and CDR2: SGHRS and YFSETQ.

The chain combines TRBV5-4 with TRBJ1-1, with TRBD1 as a possible D gene (5 bases). V was pared by 4 bases and J by 11 bases, with 15 bases between. This CDR3 is built from 12 residues. Germline loops: CDR1 SGHNT, CDR2 YYREEE (reference sequence). The CDR3, as DNA: TGTGCCAGCAGCGCGGACCGGAGGGGCGCTTTCTTT. Its translation: CASSADRRGAFF.

The chain combines TRBV5-1 with TRBJ2-5; perhaps TRBD2 as D (5 bases). The CDR3 runs 13 residues. Trimming stripped 1 base from V and 5 bases from J, with 9 bases between. Germline V gives CDR1 SGHRS, CDR2 YFSETQ. CDR3 DNA: TGCGCCAGCAGCTTGATGGGAGATGAGACCCAGTACTTC. This encodes CASSLMGDETQYF.

There are a few counts of this clone. V is TRBV9 and J is TRBJ2-5; TRBD1 matches at 11 bases. V was pared by 3 bases and J by 7 bases, with 5 bases of the junction left unmatched. This CDR3 is 14 amino acids long. The germline gives CDR1 SGDLS, CDR2 YYNGEE. The CDR3 loop reads CASSDTGTGGTQYF. The CDR3 region has the DNA TGTGCCAGCAGCGACACCGGGACAGGGGGGACCCAGTACTTC.

This clone was counted a few times. This chain links TRBV19 with TRBJ1-1; D is unclear. There are 12 residues in the CDR3. Germline loops: CDR1 LNHDA, CDR2 SQIVND (reference sequence). V lost 4 bases, J lost 4 bases, and 7 bases lay in between. The CDR3 loop reads CASSRSSTEAFF. The CDR3 region has the DNA TGTGCCAGTAGTAGATCTTCCACTGAAGCTTTCTTT. Variable domain in full (rest from reference TRBV19 and TRBJ1-1): DGGITQSPKYLFRKEGQNVTLSCEQNLNHDAMYWYRQDPGQGLRLIYYSQIVNDFQKGDIAEGYSVSREKKESFPLTVTSAQKNPTAFYLCASSRSSTEAFFGQGTRLTVV.